Shown below are 6 T cell receptor beta chains from a single sample sequenced in a study of regulatory T cells in long-lasting Graves disease. Libraries of TCR beta came from iRepertoire HTBI primers plus Arm-PCR of CDR3 regions. MiXCR, applied by TCRdb to the multiplex PCR reads, yields one record per CDR3 protein. The table lists fewer than 450,000 distinct CDR3 sequences, roughly 15% of them singletons. Time point indicated: newly diagnosed GD, antithyroid drugs for less than 3 months. The TCR library used RNA extracted from PBMCs. Separately, the same data were catalogued under a study of T cells in Graves' hyperthyroidism and ophthalmopathy.

Material: peripheral blood mononuclear cells (PBMCs), obtained at new diagnosis, from a patient treated with antithyroid drugs. The receptors shown here come from a woman between 35 and 50 years old with Graves disease.

This clonotype was counted ten times or more. The J gene is TRBJ1-2, the V gene TRBV28; D might be TRBD1 (5 bases). This CDR3 is built from 14 residues. Germline V gene sequence: CDR1 MDHEN, CDR2 SYDVKM. V shed 6 bases and J shed 7 bases, with 18 bases lying between them. Here the CDR3 reads CASSPPGGVGGYTF. The CDR3 nucleotides are TGTGCCAGCAGCCCCCCGGGGGGAGTCGGTGGCTACACCTTC.

The gene calls are TRBV28 and TRBJ2-4; D possibly matches TRBD1 or TRBD2 (5 bases each). Trimming pared 1 base from V and 8 bases from J, leaving 9 bases between. Germline V gene sequence: CDR1 MDHEN, CDR2 SYDVKM. This CDR3 contains 13 residues. The CDR3 bases are TGTGCCAGCAGTTTATCAGGGAGAGACATTCAGTACTTC. Amino acids: CASSLSGRDIQYF.

As to this clonotype: Given a much more abundant clone one base away, this may be a read error. The V and J genes are TRBV10-3 and TRBJ2-7; 7 nucleotides match TRBD2. The CDR3 runs 15 residues. After removal of 5 bases from V and 7 bases from J, the junction contained 14 bases not matched to a gene. CDR1 is ENHRY, CDR2 SYGVKD, per germline. CDR3 nucleotide sequence: TGTGCCATCAGTTACGTGCCGGGAGGCCTTCAGGAGCAGTACTTC. Translating it yields CAISYVPGGLQEQYF.

This clonotype was observed a few times. The chain has TRBV6-1 and TRBJ1-1, with TRBD1 matching 7 bases. The V gene end was trimmed by 5 bases and the J gene end by 5 bases; junction bases not matched to a gene: 5. The length of the CDR3 is 13 residues. Germline V lookup: CDR1 MNHNS, CDR2 SASEGT. The CDR3 DNA sequence: TGTGCCAGCAGTACGTACAGGGGAACTGAAGCTTTCTTT. Its protein product is CASSTYRGTEAFF.

Concerning this clonotype: A much bigger clone sits one base away, suggesting this may be a read error. The chain employs TRBV6-1 and TRBJ2-5; D possibly corresponds to TRBD1 (5 bases). Germline V gives CDR1 MNHNS, CDR2 SASEGT. CDR3 length: 15 amino acids. Trimming cost V 3 bases and J 7 bases, with 18 bases left between them. For the CDR3, the DNA is TGTGCCAGCAGTGATGGGCAGGGCGTTTGGGTGACCCAGTACTTC. It translates to CASSDGQGVWVTQYF.

This clonotype was counted many times. The J gene is TRBJ2-7, the V gene TRBV2; 8 positions match TRBD1. V shed 4 bases and J 7 bases; nucleotides not matched to a gene: 9. This CDR3 spans 14 amino acids. Germline V gene sequence: CDR1 SNHLY, CDR2 FYNNEI. CDR3 amino acids: CASSGARGRNEQYF. The CDR3 nucleotides are TGTGCCAGCAGTGGCGCCAGGGGGCGAAATGAGCAGTACTTC.